What follows are 27 T cell receptor beta chains derived from one specimen sequenced in a study of T-cell reconstitution after alpha-beta-depleted transplantation in children. Unique molecular identifiers were incorporated into the prepared TCRbeta library. TCRdb itself ran the PCR reads through MiXCR, one entry per CDR3 protein. The sample has about 460,000 distinct CDR3 sequences, over 10% seen once. Source: PBMCs, mostly from graft donor cells, taken 180 days after TCRalphabeta/CD19-depleted stem cell transplant. The receptors were sampled from a female patient aged 2-9 years who had a stem cell transplant for aplastic anemia, so the T cells may come from the graft donor.

This clonotype has more than one count but fewer than ten. This rearrangement joins TRBV28 to TRBJ2-7; weak D call: TRBD2 (5 bases). Deletions cut 2 bases from V and 9 bases from J, with 11 bases between. The CDR3 covers 12 residues. In germline, CDR1 is MDHEN, CDR2 SYDVKM. This chain's CDR3 is CASSLKGGRQYF. CDR3 nucleotides: TGTGCCAGCAGTTTAAAAGGAGGACGGCAGTACTTC.

This clonotype was found many times. The chain carries TRBV4-1 and TRBJ2-3; D unclear. The V and J ends lost 0 bases and 2 bases respectively, with 15 bases between them. The CDR3 spans 17 residues. From germline, CDR1 is MGHRA and CDR2 YSYEKL. The CDR3 DNA reads as TGCGCCAGCAGCCAAGATTCTTCGGCAGGAATCACAGATACGCAGTATTTT. The encoded protein is CASSQDSSAGITDTQYF.

This clonotype turned up a few times. V usage is TRBV7-7 and J usage is TRBJ2-3; tentative D call: TRBD2 (6 bases). The CDR3 is made up of 14 amino acids. V lost 4 bases, J lost 2 bases, and 10 bases lay in between. The germline gives CDR1 SSHAT, CDR2 FNYEAQ (reference sequence). The CDR3 bases are TGTGCCAGCAGCTCTAGCGAGTCCACAGATACGCAGTATTTT. It is translated as CASSSSESTDTQYF. Full variable domain (outside the CDR3, taken from reference TRBV7-7 and TRBJ2-3): GAGVSQSPRYKVTKRGQDVTLRCDPISSHATLYWYQQALGQGPEFLTYFNYEAQPDKSGLPSDRFSAERPEGSISTLTIQRTEQRDSAMYRCASSSSESTDTQYFGPGTRLTVL.

This chain connects TRBV18 to TRBJ2-5, with D uncertain. The CDR3 runs to 15 residues. The V end lost 1 base, the J end lost 2 bases, and 11 bases lay between the germline ends. Per the germline V gene, CDR1 is KGHSH and CDR2 is LQKENI. The DNA for the CDR3 is TGTGCCAGCTCACCACTCTTCAATGGACAAGAGACCCAGTACTTC. It yields the protein CASSPLFNGQETQYF.

This clonotype was found a few times. The CDR3 nucleotides are TGTGCCATCAGTGACAATTGGAGGGGAGTCGGAGTACTAGCGGGATTAAATGAGCAGTTCTTC. Its translation is CAISDNWRGVGVLAGLNEQFF. This chain joins TRBV10-3 and TRBJ2-1, with 10 bases identical to TRBD2. V lost 3 bases, J lost 7 bases, and 24 bases stayed unmatched. CDR3 length equals 21 residues. Germline V lookup: CDR1 ENHRY, CDR2 SYGVKD.

This clonotype was recorded many times. The gene calls are TRBV5-1 and TRBJ2-3; TRBD2 might be the D (6 bases). Germline-derived CDR1 and CDR2 are SGHRS and YFSETQ. The CDR3 is 15 amino acids. Trimming pared 4 bases from V and 2 bases from J, leaving 14 bases between. Written as DNA, the CDR3 is TGCGCCAGCAGCGGAGGGCCGGCTCACACAGATACGCAGTATTTT. Protein product: CASSGGPAHTDTQYF.

This clonotype was seen more than once but under ten times. This chain connects TRBV19 to TRBJ1-1; D unresolved. This CDR3 is built from 14 residues. Deletions cut 2 bases from V and 5 bases from J, with 12 bases between. In germline, CDR1 is LNHDA, CDR2 SQIVND (reference sequence). The CDR3 coding sequence is TGTGCCAGTAGTATATCGGCCCTTTGGACTGAAGCTTTCTTT. Its translation: CASSISALWTEAFF. Full variable domain (remainder filled in from reference TRBV19 and TRBJ1-1): DGGITQSPKYLFRKEGQNVTLSCEQNLNHDAMYWYRQDPGQGLRLIYYSQIVNDFQKGDIAEGYSVSREKKESFPLTVTSAQKNPTAFYLCASSISALWTEAFFGQGTRLTVV.

This clonotype came up a few times. The chain has TRBV20-1 and TRBJ1-5; possible D gene TRBD1, 5 bases. This CDR3 has 16 residues. V was pared by 5 bases and J by 3 bases, with 20 bases between. Germline CDR1 is DFQATT and CDR2 is SNEGSKA (reference sequence). This chain's CDR3 is CSAHSLTEDFNQPQHF. The CDR3 DNA follows: TGCAGTGCTCACTCTCTGACAGAAGATTTCAATCAGCCCCAGCATTTT.

In DNA form, the CDR3 reads TGTGCCAGCTCACCACCCGGGTCGGGGGAGCAGTTCTTC. This gives the protein CASSPPGSGEQFF. The chain carries TRBV18 and TRBJ2-1; D is perhaps TRBD2 (5 bases). The ends were cut back, 0 bases at V and 10 bases at J, with 10 bases in the middle. Per germline, CDR1 KGHSH and CDR2 LQKENI. The CDR3 is 13 residues long.

This clonotype appeared many times. The chain couples TRBV29-1 to TRBJ2-1; maybe TRBD2 (5 bases). Germline V gene data show CDR1 as SQVTM and CDR2 as ANQGSEA. The V gene lost 7 bases and the J gene lost 2 bases, with 12 bases spanning the gap. The CDR3 length is 13 residues. The CDR3 region has the DNA TGCAGCGCCAAGGGAGAAGCCTACAATGAGCAGTTCTTC. It is translated as CSAKGEAYNEQFF.

This chain links TRBV3-1 with TRBJ2-5, with TRBD1 matching 8 bases. The ends lost 4 bases at V and 2 bases at J; junction bases unmatched: 9. This CDR3 region has 16 residues. Germline V gene data show CDR1 as LGHDT and CDR2 as YNNKEL (reference sequence). The CDR3 here is CASSLGQGILQETQYF. The DNA for the CDR3 is TGTGCCAGCAGCCTCGGACAGGGAATACTACAAGAGACCCAGTACTTC.

The rearrangement joins TRBV5-1 to TRBJ2-2; possibly TRBD2 for D (5 bases). Trimming removed 3 bases from V and 1 base from J, with 10 bases in between. Germline V gene lookup returns CDR1 SGHRS and CDR2 YFSETQ. The CDR3 runs 15 residues. CDR3 sequence (DNA): TGCGCCAGCAGCTCCTCCGGGGTGAACACCGGGGAGCTGTTTTTT. Protein sequence: CASSSSGVNTGELFF.

This chain joins TRBV12-3 or TRBV12-4 and TRBJ2-1; 14 bases match TRBD2. J lost 7 bases, V lost 6 bases, and 8 bases had no gene match. The CDR3 totals 16 residues. The CDR3 sequence: CASSYTGTSGSNEQFF. CDR3 bases: TGTGCCAGCAGCTATACCGGGACTAGCGGGAGTAATGAGCAGTTCTTC.

This clonotype was found a few times. The V and J genes are TRBV7-2 and TRBJ2-1, with 7 bases aligning to TRBD2. Germline-derived CDR1 and CDR2 are SGHTA and FQGNSA. Trimming at V came to 3 bases and at J to 6 bases, leaving 8 bases not matched to a gene. CDR3 length: 15 amino acids. The CDR3 coding sequence is TGTGCCAGCAGCTTCCCGGGGGGAGGGGCCAATGAGCAGTTCTTC. This encodes CASSFPGGGANEQFF.

The rearrangement joins TRBV30 to TRBJ2-5; no clear D. Deletions cut 5 bases from V and 4 bases from J, with 11 bases between. This CDR3 has 12 amino acids. The germline gives CDR1 GTSNPN, CDR2 SVGIG (reference sequence). CDR3 sequence (DNA): TGTGCCTGGGAAGGGTACCGAGAGACCCAGTACTTC. Translated, it gives CAWEGYRETQYF.

CDR3 nucleotide sequence: TGCAGTGCTAGAGTTCTGACTCAGCCCCAGCATTTT. It translates to CSARVLTQPQHF. The chain recombines TRBV20-1 with TRBJ1-5; D gene ambiguous. Germline values: CDR1 DFQATT, CDR2 SNEGSKA (reference sequence). Trimming shortened V by 1 base and J by 6 bases, and 7 bases separated the two germline ends. This CDR3 has 12 amino acids.

J is TRBJ2-3 and V is TRBV5-4; 14 nucleotides align to TRBD2. This CDR3 contains 17 residues. V dropped 2 bases and J dropped 6; count of bases not matched to a gene: 8. Germline lookup yields CDR1 SGHNT and CDR2 YYREEE (reference sequence). In DNA, the CDR3 is TGTGCCAGCAGCTTATCGACTAGCGGGAGGGCCAGGGATACGCAGTATTTT. This translates into CASSLSTSGRARDTQYF.

This clonotype was counted ten times or more. This sequence joins TRBV12-3 or TRBV12-4 and TRBJ2-3; TRBD2 matches 11 bases. The CDR3 contains 15 residues. V trimming: 7 bases; J trimming: 3 bases; junction bases outside the gene matches: 6. The CDR3 loop reads CASIFSGGGTDTQYF. The DNA for the CDR3 is TGTGCCAGCATTTTTAGCGGGGGGGGGACAGATACGCAGTATTTT.

The sample holds a few counts of this clonotype. This chain joins TRBV7-9 and TRBJ1-2; D not resolved. Germline V gene sequence: CDR1 SEHNR, CDR2 FQNEAQ (reference sequence). V was pared by 0 bases and J by 8 bases, with 7 bases between. This CDR3 has 12 residues. The CDR3 loop reads CASSLAGSGYTF. The CDR3 DNA reads TGTGCCAGCAGCTTAGCAGGGAGCGGCTACACCTTC.

The V and J genes are TRBV29-1 and TRBJ2-5, with D perhaps matching TRBD1 or TRBD2 (6 bases each). The V gene lost 1 base and the J gene lost 4 bases, with 16 bases spanning the gap. Germline CDR1 and CDR2: SQVTM and ANQGSEA. This CDR3 has 15 amino acids. CDR3 sequence reads: CSVEVTGARRETQYF. CDR3 sequence (DNA): TGCAGCGTTGAAGTGACGGGGGCCCGGCGAGAGACCCAGTACTTC.

The V call is TRBV7-9, the J call TRBJ1-1, with D unresolved. The germline V and J ends were trimmed by 5 bases and 4 bases, with 14 bases remaining between them. CDR3 length: 14 residues. The germline V gene encodes CDR1 SEHNR and CDR2 FQNEAQ (reference sequence). Written as DNA, the CDR3 is TGTGCCAGCAGCAACGGCAGCGGCGGCACTGAAGCTTTCTTT. Translating gives CASSNGSGGTEAFF.

This clonotype has a handful of counts. The chain employs TRBV21-1 and TRBJ2-2; the table gives TRBD1 as D, unverified against the DNA. TRBV21-1 is listed as a pseudogene. CDR3 length equals 17 residues. The CDR3 region has the DNA TGTGCCAGCAGCAAAGGGTGGGGGGGCGCGAACACCGGGGAGCTGTTTTTT. It is translated as CASSKGWGGANTGELFF.

The genes are TRBV27 and TRBJ2-3, with no clear D. Germline CDR1 and CDR2: MNHEY and SMNVEV (reference sequence). This CDR3 region has 13 residues. V was trimmed by 3 bases and J by 6 bases, leaving 10 bases between them. In DNA form, the CDR3 reads TGTGCCAGCAGTTTCACCCGACACGATACGCAGTATTTT. Amino acid sequence: CASSFTRHDTQYF.

This clonotype was recorded once. The rearrangement joins TRBV4-1 to TRBJ2-1; the D gene is possibly TRBD2 (6 bases). This CDR3 spans 17 amino acids. Between the trimmed V and J ends, which lost 0 bases and 9 bases, there was a span of 21 bases. Germline V gene lookup returns CDR1 MGHRA and CDR2 YSYEKL. The CDR3 DNA is TGCGCCAGCAGCCAAGATTCCGCCAGGGAGGTTATCTGTGAGCAGTTCTTC. Translation: CASSQDSAREVICEQFF.

This clonotype was observed many times. This rearrangement joins TRBV27 to TRBJ1-4, with D perhaps matching TRBD1 (5 bases). Germline-derived CDR1 and CDR2 are MNHEY and SMNVEV (reference sequence). Trimming removed 5 bases at V and 8 bases at J, with 15 bases between. The CDR3 is made up of 14 amino acids. The CDR3 loop reads CASSPRQTGEKLFF. The DNA for the CDR3 is TGTGCCAGCAGTCCTCGACAGACGGGGGAAAAACTGTTTTTT.

This chain links TRBV7-2 with TRBJ1-4; no definite D call. The CDR3 is made up of 16 amino acids. CDR1 is SGHTA, CDR2 FQGNSA, per germline. Trimming cost V 0 bases and J 5 bases, with 13 bases left between them. CDR3 DNA sequence: TGTGCCAGCAGCTTAGCGCGCCCGTTCGGGAATGAAAAACTGTTTTTT. Translated, it gives CASSLARPFGNEKLFF.

This clonotype was detected only a few times. This chain uses TRBV7-8 with TRBJ1-1; D remains ambiguous. The CDR3 contains 13 residues. V gave up 5 bases and J gave up 5 bases, with 12 bases separating them. Germline V gene data show CDR1 as SGHVS and CDR2 as FQNEAQ. The CDR3 sequence is CASSPGRQTEAFF. CDR3 sequence (DNA): TGTGCCAGCAGCCCCGGGCGGCAGACTGAAGCTTTCTTT.